A selection of T cell receptor beta chains follows, all from one sample in a study of cytomegalovirus exposure and HLA in healthy donors. The data were produced by immunoSEQ multiplex PCR, yet TCRdb's version contains in-frame clones alone and is incomplete. The sample lists some 120,000 clones; about 72% were seen once. Specimen: PBMCs. Receptors were obtained from a man aged 25-45 years in good health and CMV-seropositive. CDR3s include the opening cysteine and the closing phenylalanine or tryptophan. The D gene is left open where the match is weak. Clone size appears in some rows only: once, few, many, or a class for an expanded clone.

clone size	V gene	D gene	J gene	CDR3 protein	CDR3 DNA
.	TRBV9	TRBD2	TRBJ2-1	CASSVELAGGNEQFF	TGTGCCAGCAGCGTAGAACTAGCGGGAGGCAATGAGCAGTTCTTC
.	TRBV25-1	.	TRBJ1-2	CASSLRDKVRYGYTF	TGTGCCAGCAGTCTTAGGGACAAGGTACGCTATGGCTACACCTTC
.	TRBV11-1	.	TRBJ2-7	CASSLYPFDRTYEQYF	TGTGCCAGCAGCTTATACCCCTTTGACAGGACCTACGAGCAGTACTTC
.	TRBV2	.	TRBJ2-5	CASRYHFDRPQETQYF	TGTGCCAGCAGATACCATTTTGACAGGCCCCAAGAGACCCAGTACTTC
.	TRBV2	.	TRBJ1-3	CASSEGAGGNTIYF	TGTGCCAGCAGTGAGGGGGCAGGTGGAAACACCATATATTTT
.	TRBV4-1	TRBD2	TRBJ2-3	CASSQDITSGSRDTQYF	TGCGCCAGCAGCCAAGATATAACTAGCGGGAGTCGCGATACGCAGTATTTT
few	TRBV4-1	TRBD2	TRBJ2-5	CASSQLAGGYEETQYF	TGCGCCAGCAGCCAATTAGCGGGAGGTTATGAGGAGACCCAGTACTTC
few	TRBV5-1	TRBD2	TRBJ2-7	CASSLRLSPSGLNYEQYF	TGCGCCAGCAGCTTGAGGCTTTCGCCTAGCGGGCTTAACTACGAGCAGTACTTC
.	TRBV19	TRBD1	TRBJ1-5	CASSSTGMGDQPQHF	TGTGCCAGTAGCTCGACAGGGATGGGAGATCAGCCCCAGCATTTT
.	TRBV29-1	TRBD1	TRBJ1-2	CSAIPEDRGIYGYTF	TGCAGCGCTATCCCTGAGGACAGGGGGATCTATGGCTACACCTTC
few	TRBV30	TRBD1	TRBJ1-6	CAWSVKTGGAGNNSPLHF	TGTGCCTGGAGTGTAAAAACAGGGGGCGCCGGGAATAATTCACCCCTCCACTTT
.	TRBV7-2	.	TRBJ2-7	CASSSTGSYEQYF	TGTGCCAGCAGCTCTACGGGGTCCTACGAGCAGTACTTC
.	TRBV2	.	TRBJ1-1	CASSELRQRNTEAFF	TGTGCCAGCAGTGAATTACGACAGAGGAACACTGAAGCTTTCTTT
.	TRBV6-4	.	TRBJ2-2	CASSDGETGELFF	TGTGCCAGCAGTGACGGAGAAACCGGGGAGCTGTTTTTT
.	TRBV4-2	.	TRBJ1-1	CASSQDKGQGSTEAFF	TGTGCCAGCAGCCAAGATAAAGGACAAGGTTCCACTGAAGCTTTCTTT
.	TRBV20-1	.	TRBJ1-1	CSAKGDTEAFF	TGCAGTGCTAAAGGAGACACTGAAGCTTTCTTT
.	TRBV6-5	.	TRBJ1-1	CASRRTVNTEAFF	TGTGCCAGCAGGAGGACAGTTAACACTGAAGCTTTCTTT
.	TRBV5-5	TRBD2	TRBJ2-2	CASSRSGRTTGELFF	TGTGCCAGCAGCCGTAGCGGGAGGACCACCGGGGAGCTGTTTTTT
.	TRBV28	.	TRBJ2-7	CASSTQTVYSYEQYF	TGTGCCAGCAGCACTCAAACGGTCTACTCCTACGAGCAGTACTTC